The 26 T cell receptor beta chains below all came from one sample that was sequenced in a study of blood T cell repertoires in COVID-19. Sequenced by immunoSEQ multiplex PCR; TCRdb stores in-frame clones only, minus some. The repertoire holds 160,000 or so clones, with over 75% as singletons. Sequencing was carried out using peripheral blood. The source is a human donor in a cohort sampled during active COVID-19.

The genes are TRBV21-1 and TRBJ2-1; whether TRBD2, the table's D call, matches the DNA was not checked. TRBV21-1 is a pseudogene locus. The CDR3 sequence is 14 residues long. The CDR3 region is CASSKRRESDEQFF. CDR3 nucleotides: TGTGCCAGCAGCAAAAGGCGGGAGAGCGATGAGCAGTTCTTC.

V gene TRBV7-2 combines with J gene TRBJ2-5; 8 bases are shared with TRBD2. V shed 0 bases and J 1 base; nucleotides not matched to a gene: 4. The CDR3 consists of 16 residues. The germline V gene encodes CDR1 SGHTA and CDR2 FQGNSA. Written as DNA, the CDR3 is TGTGCCAGCAGCTTAGCTGGGACTAGTCCCCAAGAGACCCAGTACTTC. Translation gives CASSLAGTSPQETQYF.

The chain carries TRBV5-1 and TRBJ2-7; TRBD2 matches at 11 bases. The CDR3 covers 15 residues. Unmatched junction bases numbered 4, after V lost 4 bases and J lost 1 base. The V gene's germline CDR1 is SGHRS and CDR2 YFSETQ. CDR3 region: CASSGGTSGSYEQYF. The DNA for the CDR3 is TGCGCCAGCAGCGGCGGGACTAGCGGTTCCTACGAGCAGTACTTC. The complete variable domain, with remaining parts taken from reference TRBV5-1 and TRBJ2-7, reads KAGVTQTPRYLIKTRGQQVTLSCSPISGHRSVSWYQQTPGQGLQFLFEYFSETQRNKGNFPGRFSGRQFSNSRSEMNVSTLELGDSALYLCASSGGTSGSYEQYFGPGTRLTVT.

This clone came up once. V is TRBV6-2 or TRBV6-3 and J is TRBJ2-1; perhaps TRBD1 as D (6 bases). The CDR3 has 16 residues. With 6 bases removed from V and 4 bases from J, the gap between germline ends came to 19 bases. Germline CDR1 is MNHEY and CDR2 is SVGEGT. The CDR3 here is CASSPWGRGQYNEQFF. As DNA, the CDR3 is TGTGCCAGCAGCCCTTGGGGTCGGGGACAATACAATGAGCAGTTCTTC.

This chain uses TRBV4-2 with TRBJ2-5; D remains unclear. The CDR3 extends over 13 amino acids. Looked up from germline, CDR1 is LGHNA and CDR2 is YNFKEQ. Trimming removed 4 bases from V and 5 bases from J, with 11 bases in between. The CDR3 DNA follows: TGTGCCAGCAGCCCCACTTTGAGGGAGACCCAGTACTTC. Translated: CASSPTLRETQYF.

The chain employs TRBV7-2 and TRBJ2-3; 10 bases map to TRBD2. V trimming: 3 bases; J trimming: 4 bases; junction bases outside the gene matches: 10. Germline lookup yields CDR1 SGHTA and CDR2 FQGNSA. The CDR3 is 17 residues long. Here the CDR3 DNA reads TGTGCCAGCAGCTTTCGACCGTCTAGCGGGAGTCCAGATACGCAGTATTTT. This gives the protein CASSFRPSSGSPDTQYF.

The count of this clone is one. The rearrangement joins TRBV6-5 to TRBJ2-7; 10 bases are a match to TRBD1. The germline gives CDR1 MNHEY, CDR2 SVGAGI. This CDR3 spans 14 amino acids. V was clipped by 5 bases and J by 5 bases; unmatched bases: 6. The CDR3 coding sequence is TGTGCCAGCAGTCAGGGGACAGGGGTCCACGAGCAGTACTTC. This gives the protein CASSQGTGVHEQYF.

The CDR3 coding sequence is TGTGCCAGCTCCGAGGGGGCCGTCGGAAACACCATATATTTT. Translated: CASSEGAVGNTIYF. This chain uses TRBV7-8 with TRBJ1-3; 7 nucleotides match TRBD1. The junction had 8 bases not matched to a gene; V was cut back by 8 bases and J by 4 bases. The germline gives CDR1 SGHVS, CDR2 FQNEAQ. The CDR3 length is 14 residues.

The chain combines TRBV4-3 with TRBJ2-6; 11 bases fit TRBD2. Per germline, CDR1 LGHNA and CDR2 YSLEER. The CDR3 extends over 17 amino acids. Losses at the gene ends were 1 base for V and 3 bases for J; bases not matched to a gene: 2. The CDR3 loop reads CASSQGTSGFGANVLTF. The DNA for the CDR3 is TGCGCCAGCAGCCAAGGGACTAGCGGGTTTGGGGCCAACGTCCTGACTTTC.

V usage is TRBV30 and J usage is TRBJ2-7, with 11 bases that match TRBD2. V shed 6 bases and J 5 bases; nucleotides not matched to a gene: 9. Germline CDR1 reads GTSNPN; CDR2 reads SVGIG (reference sequence). This CDR3 region has 14 residues. The CDR3 is CACSYSGGVNEQYF. The CDR3 DNA reads TGTGCCTGTTCTTATAGCGGGGGGGTGAACGAGCAGTACTTC.

The chain links TRBV6-2 or TRBV6-3 to TRBJ2-3, with unresolved D. From germline, CDR1 is MNHEY and CDR2 SVGEGT. Trimming cost V 4 bases and J 7 bases, with 9 bases left between them. The CDR3 spans 12 residues. The CDR3 sequence: CASSSEPYTQYF. In DNA form, the CDR3 reads TGTGCCAGCAGTTCGGAGCCTTATACGCAGTATTTT.

The chain links TRBV5-6 to TRBJ2-1, with TRBD1 as a possible D gene (5 bases). V gave up 2 bases and J gave up 6 bases, with 12 bases separating them. The CDR3 has 14 residues. Germline-derived CDR1 and CDR2 are SGHDT and YYEEEE. CDR3 sequence: CASSFLDIINEQFF. CDR3 DNA sequence: TGTGCCAGCAGCTTCTTGGACATCATCAATGAGCAGTTCTTC.

This clone appeared a single time. V gene TRBV11-2 combines with J gene TRBJ2-3; no clear D gene. Germline V gene lookup returns CDR1 SGHAT and CDR2 FQNNGV. Trimming cost V 2 bases and J 1 base, with 10 bases left between them. The CDR3 is made up of 15 amino acids. CDR3 loop: CASSLLSRRTDTQYF. CDR3 in DNA: TGTGCCAGCAGCTTACTCTCGCGGCGCACAGATACGCAGTATTTT.

The V and J genes are TRBV5-4 and TRBJ2-5; 13 bases line up with TRBD2. CDR1 is SGHNT and CDR2 is YYREEE in the germline V gene (reference sequence). The CDR3 contains 15 residues. The trim removed 4 bases at V and 5 bases at J, leaving 5 bases unmatched. The CDR3 nucleotides read TGTGCCAGCAGCAAAGGGACTAGCGGGGCCGAGACCCAGTACTTC. This codes for CASSKGTSGAETQYF.

The chain joins TRBV25-1 to TRBJ2-5, with a possible D match to TRBD1 (5 bases). V lost 6 bases to trimming and J lost 5 bases, with 13 bases between them. The CDR3 is 13 residues long. CDR1 and CDR2 (germline): MGHDK, SYGVNS. As DNA, the CDR3 is TGTGCCAGCAGGGGGCAGCTAACGGAGACCCAGTACTTC. This translates into CASRGQLTETQYF.

V is TRBV27 and J is TRBJ1-2; 8 nucleotides align to TRBD1. The CDR3 loop spans 13 amino acids. Looked up from germline, CDR1 is MNHEY and CDR2 is SMNVEV (reference sequence). Losses at the gene ends were 6 bases for V and 7 bases for J; bases not matched to a gene: 7. CDR3 protein: CASSRTGFRGYTF. DNA for the CDR3: TGTGCCAGCAGCAGGACAGGGTTTCGTGGCTACACCTTC.

The rearrangement links TRBV7-9 to TRBJ1-6, with D hard to call. The V end lost 2 bases, the J end lost 5 bases, and 10 bases lay between the germline ends. The CDR3 runs 15 residues. CDR1 is SEHNR, CDR2 FQNEAQ, per germline (reference sequence). The CDR3 loop reads CASSLSALHNSPLHF. The CDR3 bases are TGTGCCAGCAGCTTATCTGCACTCCATAATTCACCCCTCCACTTT.

This chain connects TRBV7-8 to TRBJ2-1; TRBD2 agrees at 13 bases. V gave up 5 bases and J gave up 14 bases; unmatched junction bases: 6. Germline V gives CDR1 SGHVS, CDR2 FQNEAQ. This CDR3 is built from 13 residues. CDR3 coding DNA: TGTGCCAGCAGCGCGGGACTAGCGGGATTCAAGTTCTTC. Translating it yields CASSAGLAGFKFF.

The chain is built from TRBV19 and TRBJ1-4; 12 positions agree with TRBD1. This CDR3 comprises 17 residues. V was clipped by 6 bases and J by 8 bases; unmatched bases: 13. Germline-derived CDR1 and CDR2 are LNHDA and SQIVND (reference sequence). CDR3 DNA sequence: TGTGCCAGTAGCCCATCCGGGGACAGGGGGCTAGGGGAAAAACTGTTTTTT. Its protein product is CASSPSGDRGLGEKLFF.

The chain carries TRBV5-5 and TRBJ2-7; a weak D match, TRBD1 (5 bases). V was pared by 2 bases and J by 0 bases, with 12 bases between. This CDR3 has 15 amino acids. Germline V gene sequence: CDR1 SGHKS, CDR2 YYEKEE (reference sequence). CDR3 sequence (DNA): TGTGCCAGCAGCTTTCAGGGCCTACTCTCCTACGAGCAGTACTTC. It translates to CASSFQGLLSYEQYF.

This clone is large by share. This chain links TRBV7-9 with TRBJ2-1; 7 nucleotides align to TRBD1. This CDR3 spans 16 amino acids. Germline CDR1 SEHNR, CDR2 FQNEAQ (reference sequence). The V gene end was trimmed by 5 bases and the J gene end by 5 bases; junction bases not matched to a gene: 12. The CDR3 DNA reads as TGTGCCAGCAGCCCCCGGGACAGCAAAATGAACAATGAGCAGTTCTTC. It yields the protein CASSPRDSKMNNEQFF.

This clone was counted once. The chain is built from TRBV7-6 and TRBJ2-3, with 14 bases identical to TRBD2. The CDR3 loop spans 18 amino acids. CDR1 and CDR2 (germline): SGHVS, FNYEAQ. Losses at the gene ends were 5 bases for V and 6 bases for J; bases not matched to a gene: 13. Written as DNA, the CDR3 is TGTGCCAGCAGCCAAGAATACGGGACTAGCGGGAGTGCGGATACGCAGTATTTT. This codes for CASSQEYGTSGSADTQYF. Variable domain in full (rest from reference TRBV7-6 and TRBJ2-3): GAGVSQSPRYKVTKRGQDVALRCDPISGHVSLYWYRQALGQGPEFLTYFNYEAQQDKSGLPNDRFSAERPEGSISTLTIQRTEQRDSAMYRCASSQEYGTSGSADTQYFGPGTRLTVL.

This sequence joins TRBV7-2 and TRBJ1-4; no clear D gene. Germline V gives CDR1 SGHTA, CDR2 FQGNSA. V lost 6 bases, J lost 1 base, and 12 bases lay in between. CDR3 length: 15 residues. CDR3 sequence reads: CASRFTTVTNEKLFF. CDR3 DNA: TGTGCCAGCAGATTTACGACTGTAACTAATGAAAAACTGTTTTTT.

The chain couples TRBV7-9 to TRBJ2-1; tentatively, D is TRBD1 (6 bases). In germline, CDR1 is SEHNR, CDR2 FQNEAQ (reference sequence). V was shortened by 9 bases and J by 8 bases, with 14 bases between the two germline ends. CDR3 size: 12 residues. The CDR3 region has the DNA TGTGCCAGTGGGACAAGACGGCATGAGCAGTTCTTC. Translated: CASGTRRHEQFF.

The CDR3 DNA follows: TGTGCCAGCAGTGACGCTTCGGGAGGCGGGGAGCTGTTTTTT. Residues: CASSDASGGGELFF. The V gene is TRBV25-1, the J gene TRBJ2-2, with 7 bases lining up with TRBD2. Germline loops: CDR1 MGHDK, CDR2 SYGVNS. The CDR3 has 14 amino acids. V gave up 3 bases and J gave up 7 bases; unmatched junction bases: 5. Full variable domain (remainder filled in from reference TRBV25-1 and TRBJ2-2): EADIYQTPRYLVIGTGKKITLECSQTMGHDKMYWYQQDPGMELHLIHYSYGVNSTEKGDLSSESTVSRIRTEHFPLTLESARPSHTSQYLCASSDASGGGELFFGEGSRLTVL.

The rearrangement uses TRBV5-6 and TRBJ2-5, with TRBD2 matching over 9 bases. Germline loops: CDR1 SGHDT, CDR2 YYEEEE. Trimming at V came to 4 bases and at J to 0 bases, leaving 7 bases not matched to a gene. CDR3 size: 16 residues. CDR3: CASSLSGGVNQETQYF. Here the CDR3 DNA reads TGTGCCAGCAGCCTTAGCGGGGGCGTCAACCAAGAGACCCAGTACTTC.